This TCR beta chain is from a study of T cell repertoires in cytomegalovirus infection. The junction had 18 bases not matched to a gene; V was cut back by 4 bases and J by 0 bases. The CDR3 loop spans 20 amino acids. CDR1 KGHSH and CDR2 LQKENI come from the germline V gene. TCRdb fed the reads into MiXCR, producing one record per CDR3 protein. This sample has about 920,000 distinct CDR3 sequences, with approximately 30% found just once. Note on this clonotype: Antigen: not known.

The sequence was obtained from a human donor in good health (CMV status not recorded). Some clones in this sample may be carry-over from other donors' samples. The sequencing here drew on cultured CD8+ T cells from PBMCs, taken from culture after CMV antigen stimulation. V usage is TRBV18 and J usage is TRBJ1-5, with 7 bases aligning to TRBD1. Here the CDR3 DNA reads TGTGCCAGCTCACTCGTTTGGGACAGTCACCTCTCCTATAGCAATCAGCCCCAGCATTTT. It encodes CASSLVWDSHLSYSNQPQHF.